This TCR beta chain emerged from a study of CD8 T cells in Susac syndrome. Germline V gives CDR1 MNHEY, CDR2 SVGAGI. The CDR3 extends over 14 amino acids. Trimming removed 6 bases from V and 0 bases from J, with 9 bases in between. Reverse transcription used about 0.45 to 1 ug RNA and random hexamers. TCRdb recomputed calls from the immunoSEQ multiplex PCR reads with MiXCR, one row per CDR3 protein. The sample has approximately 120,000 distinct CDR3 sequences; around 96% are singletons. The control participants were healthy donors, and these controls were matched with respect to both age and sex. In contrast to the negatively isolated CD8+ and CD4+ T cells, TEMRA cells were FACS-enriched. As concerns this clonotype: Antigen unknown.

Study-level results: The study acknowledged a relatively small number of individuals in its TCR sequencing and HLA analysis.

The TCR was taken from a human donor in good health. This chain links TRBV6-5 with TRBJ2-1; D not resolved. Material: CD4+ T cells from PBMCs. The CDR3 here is CASSSGPSYNEQFF. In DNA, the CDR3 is TGTGCCAGCAGCTCCGGGCCCTCCTACAATGAGCAGTTCTTC.